One and the same sample provided the 27 T cell receptor beta chains below, sequenced in a study of cytomegalovirus exposure and HLA in healthy donors. Amplification used 60 Vbeta primers and 13 Jbeta primers. Data came from immunoSEQ multiplex PCR; TCRdb stores just in-frame clones and leaves some out. The table lists 100,000 to 150,000 clones, more than 65% of them singletons. Sequencing was done on a sample of PBMCs. These receptors came from a man between 18 and 29 years old in good health and CMV-seronegative.

To note about this clone: Additional DNA sequences in this sample encode the identical CDR3. The V and J genes are TRBV5-1 and TRBJ1-1, with D possibly matching TRBD1 (5 bases). V lost 0 bases, J lost 1 base, and 10 bases lay in between. Germline V gene sequence: CDR1 SGHRS, CDR2 YFSETQ. CDR3 length equals 15 residues. CDR3 amino acids: CASSLDGRGNTEAFF. CDR3 coding DNA: TGCGCCAGCAGCTTGGATGGGAGGGGGAACACTGAAGCTTTCTTT.

The CDR3 spells CASKTGNGMNTEAFF. Here the CDR3 DNA reads TGTGCCAGTAAGACAGGGAATGGGATGAACACTGAAGCTTTCTTT. The chain combines TRBV27 with TRBJ1-1; 7 nucleotides agree with TRBD1. With 9 bases clipped from V and 0 bases from J, the junction kept 10 bases outside the gene matches. Germline loops: CDR1 MNHEY, CDR2 SMNVEV (reference sequence). The CDR3 spans 15 residues.

This chain links TRBV6-4 with TRBJ2-3, with TRBD1 identical over 9 bases. Trimming removed 3 bases from V and 3 bases from J; junction bases left unmatched: 1. Germline CDR1 reads MRHNA; CDR2 reads SNTAGT. The CDR3 runs 14 residues. In DNA form, the CDR3 reads TGTGCCAGCAGTGAGGGACAGGGTACAGATACGCAGTATTTT. Its translation is CASSEGQGTDTQYF.

The rearrangement joins TRBV6-6 to TRBJ2-7; 9 bases agree with TRBD2. Germline-derived CDR1 and CDR2 are MNHNY and SVGAGI (reference sequence). Trimming cost V 2 bases and J 4 bases; bases outside gene matches: 6. This CDR3 region has 15 residues. The CDR3 DNA sequence: TGTGCCAGCAGTTACCGCGGGGGGGCCAAATACGAGCAGTACTTC. Translation: CASSYRGGAKYEQYF.

This sequence joins TRBV6-1 and TRBJ1-1; D gene uncertain. The CDR3 contains 14 residues. Trimming took off 1 base at V and 8 bases at J, with 14 bases between the two ends. Germline CDR1 MNHNS, CDR2 SASEGT. CDR3 region: CASSEVAVGSEAFF. CDR3 DNA: TGTGCCAGCAGTGAAGTAGCGGTGGGCAGCGAAGCTTTCTTT.

The chain joins TRBV11-2 to TRBJ2-7; D remains ambiguous. Germline V gives CDR1 SGHAT, CDR2 FQNNGV. V was shortened by 1 base and J by 3 bases, with 10 bases between the two germline ends. The CDR3 runs 14 residues. The CDR3 is CASSLAPGNYEQYF. Here the CDR3 DNA reads TGTGCCAGCAGCTTAGCCCCAGGAAACTACGAGCAGTACTTC. The full variable domain, completed using reference TRBV11-2 and TRBJ2-7, is EAGVAQSPRYKIIEKRQSVAFWCNPISGHATLYWYQQILGQGPKLLIQFQNNGVVDDSQLPKDRFSAERLKGVDSTLKIQPAKLEDSAVYLCASSLAPGNYEQYFGPGTRLTVT.

This clone has a single count. The genes are TRBV20-1 and TRBJ1-4, with unresolved D. The CDR3 spans 11 residues. Per germline, CDR1 DFQATT and CDR2 SNEGSKA (reference sequence). Deletions cut 0 bases from V and 10 bases from J, with 6 bases between. This CDR3 is CSARDRGKLFF. The CDR3 DNA follows: TGCAGTGCTAGAGATCGGGGAAAACTGTTTTTT.

Only one count was recorded for this clone. V gene TRBV5-1 combines with J gene TRBJ2-1; tentative D call: TRBD1 (6 bases). CDR1 is SGHRS, CDR2 YFSETQ, per germline. The CDR3 length is 14 residues. Trimming cost V 4 bases and J 6 bases, with 14 bases left between them. In DNA, the CDR3 is TGCGCCAGCAGCCCATGGACAGTGGGCAATGAGCAGTTCTTC. It encodes CASSPWTVGNEQFF.

This chain uses TRBV5-8 with TRBJ1-2; 11 bases agree with TRBD1. V lost 4 bases to trimming and J lost 4 bases; unmatched junction nucleotides: 9. The CDR3 totals 16 residues. CDR1 and CDR2 from the germline V gene are SGHTS and YDEGEE. The CDR3 region has the DNA TGTGCCAGCAGCAGGGACAGGGGGTCCCGGGGCTATGGCTACACCTTC. This encodes CASSRDRGSRGYGYTF.

This clone has a handful of counts. The rearrangement links TRBV7-2 to TRBJ1-2; weak D call: TRBD1 (5 bases). The CDR3 contains 14 residues. V was cut by 1 base and J by 5 bases, with 11 bases left in between. Germline V gene data show CDR1 as SGHTA and CDR2 as FQGNSA. CDR3 sequence: CASSLGRGGYGYTF. CDR3 DNA sequence: TGTGCCAGCAGCTTAGGAAGGGGTGGGTATGGCTACACCTTC.

This chain links TRBV6-5 with TRBJ1-2; D unclear. This CDR3 region has 15 residues. With 0 bases removed from V and 8 bases from J, the gap between germline ends came to 16 bases. Germline lookup yields CDR1 MNHEY and CDR2 SVGAGI. The CDR3 DNA reads as TGTGCCAGCAGTTACTCGACCGGGGAAAGGGAAGGCTACACCTTC. Translated: CASSYSTGEREGYTF.

The table lists this clone with a count of one. The chain recombines TRBV7-9 with TRBJ1-2, with no clear D. There are 13 residues in the CDR3. From germline, CDR1 is SEHNR and CDR2 FQNEAQ (reference sequence). The ends were cut back, 5 bases at V and 8 bases at J, with 15 bases in the middle. The CDR3 DNA sequence: TGTGCCAGCAGCCGCCCGGGAGGGAGGGGCTACACCTTC. Its protein product is CASSRPGGRGYTF.

The chain recombines TRBV19 with TRBJ1-1, with D perhaps TRBD1 (5 bases). The CDR3 is 15 amino acids. In germline, CDR1 is LNHDA, CDR2 SQIVND (reference sequence). Trimming stripped 7 bases from V and 1 base from J, with 16 bases between. The CDR3 DNA reads TGTGCCAGTACCACCGGCGGGGACGAGAACACTGAAGCTTTCTTT. Protein sequence: CASTTGGDENTEAFF.

This chain uses TRBV12-5 with TRBJ1-4; 7 bases are a match to TRBD1. Trimming removed 0 bases from V and 6 bases from J; junction bases left unmatched: 7. The CDR3 is made up of 16 amino acids. Germline V lookup: CDR1 LGHNT, CDR2 FRNRAP. This CDR3 reads CASGLVWNQGDEKLFF. DNA for the CDR3: TGTGCTAGTGGTTTGGTATGGAATCAGGGGGATGAAAAACTGTTTTTT.

The chain employs TRBV2 and TRBJ2-7; TRBD2 is a possible D gene (6 bases). The length of the CDR3 is 15 residues. Per the germline V gene, CDR1 is SNHLY and CDR2 is FYNNEI. The V and J ends lost 0 bases and 0 bases respectively, with 9 bases between them. DNA for the CDR3: TGTGCCAGCAGTGAAGCAGGACTATTCTCCTACGAGCAGTACTTC. It encodes CASSEAGLFSYEQYF.

The rearrangement uses TRBV5-4 and TRBJ1-1, with a possible D match to TRBD1 (5 bases). This CDR3 spans 17 amino acids. In germline, CDR1 is SGHNT, CDR2 YYREEE (reference sequence). V lost 4 bases and J 10 bases, leaving 29 bases between the germline ends. The chain's CDR3 is CASSLDTFGGRTSGAFF. CDR3 sequence (DNA): TGTGCCAGCAGCCTAGACACATTCGGGGGTCGAACATCAGGAGCTTTCTTT.

The chain links TRBV29-1 to TRBJ1-2; TRBD1 aligns across 10 bases. Germline CDR1 reads SQVTM; CDR2 reads ANQGSEA. V was clipped by 7 bases and J by 6 bases; unmatched bases: 11. The CDR3 spans 14 residues. The DNA of the CDR3 is TGCAGCGGAATCCTGACAGGGGGCGCGGATGGCTACACCTTC. This codes for CSGILTGGADGYTF.

The CDR3 DNA is TGTGCCAGCAGTGTCTCAGGGTTTTACAATCAGCCCCAGCATTTT. Translating it yields CASSVSGFYNQPQHF. The chain is built from TRBV6-5 and TRBJ1-5; D is perhaps TRBD1 (5 bases). Trimming removed 5 bases from V and 3 bases from J, with 14 bases in between. This CDR3 is built from 15 residues. Germline V lookup: CDR1 MNHEY, CDR2 SVGAGI.

This clone is a singleton in its sample. The chain has TRBV12-5 and TRBJ2-7; D is perhaps TRBD1 (6 bases). V lost 2 bases and J lost 3, with 11 bases in between. CDR1 is LGHNT, CDR2 FRNRAP, per germline. This CDR3 spans 14 amino acids. CDR3 in amino acids: CASGLRQGLYEQYF. In DNA, the CDR3 is TGTGCTAGTGGTTTGCGGCAGGGGCTCTACGAGCAGTACTTC.

This clone was seen a handful of times. The chain has TRBV5-5 and TRBJ2-7, with D perhaps matching TRBD2 (6 bases). Germline assignment: CDR1 SGHKS and CDR2 YYEKEE (reference sequence). This CDR3 is 14 amino acids long. The V gene lost 0 bases and the J gene lost 1 base, with 8 bases spanning the gap. In nucleotides, the CDR3 is TGTGCCAGCAGCTTGGTTGGGGGGTCCTACGAGCAGTACTTC. Its protein is CASSLVGGSYEQYF.

This clone showed up just once. V is TRBV14 and J is TRBJ2-3, with a possible D match to TRBD2 (6 bases). V gave up 7 bases and J gave up 4 bases, with 12 bases separating them. CDR1 is SGHDN, CDR2 FVKESK, per germline. The CDR3 sequence is 13 residues long. CDR3: CASKSPGADTQYF. CDR3 coding DNA: TGTGCCAGCAAATCTCCGGGGGCAGATACGCAGTATTTT.

This rearrangement joins TRBV18 to TRBJ1-1; D unclear. CDR1 is KGHSH and CDR2 is LQKENI in the germline V gene. The CDR3 runs to 13 residues. V gave up 3 bases and J gave up 0 bases, with 5 bases separating them. CDR3 region: CASSPKMNTEAFF. The CDR3 DNA reads TGTGCCAGCTCACCTAAAATGAACACTGAAGCTTTCTTT. Full variable domain (rest looked up from reference TRBV18 and TRBJ1-1): NAGVMQNPRHLVRRRGQEARLRCSPMKGHSHVYWYRQLPEEGLKFMVYLQKENIIDESGMPKERFSAEFPKEGPSILRIQQVVRGDSAAYFCASSPKMNTEAFFGQGTRLTVV.

In its sample, this clone was seen once. An end of the junction does not agree with germline; a read error may underlie this. The gene calls are TRBV7-9 and TRBJ1-5, with TRBD1 matching 8 bases. The CDR3 spans 16 residues. The germline V gene has CDR1 SEHNR and CDR2 FQNEAQ (reference sequence). CDR3 DNA sequence: TGTTCCAGCAGTCATTCCCAGGGGGCGTCGGATCAGCCCCAGCATTTT. It codes for CSSSHSQGASDQPQHF.

The rearrangement joins TRBV7-3 to TRBJ1-1; D not resolved. V lost 5 bases and J lost 1, with 8 bases in between. CDR1 is SGHTA and CDR2 is FQGTGA in the germline V gene. The CDR3 covers 13 residues. The CDR3 sequence: CASSTQANTEAFF. As DNA, the CDR3 is TGTGCCAGCAGCACCCAGGCGAACACTGAAGCTTTCTTT.

In nucleotides, the CDR3 is TGTGCCAGCAGTGCGTCCGGGCAAGAGACCCAGTACTTC. It codes for CASSASGQETQYF. The chain couples TRBV6-5 to TRBJ2-5; no reliable D call. The germline CDR1 and CDR2 sequences are MNHEY and SVGAGI. Trimming pared 5 bases from V and 2 bases from J, leaving 9 bases between. This CDR3 region has 13 residues.

Judged by abundance, this clone is medium-sized. This chain uses TRBV7-6 with TRBJ2-3; TRBD1 aligns across 9 bases. Germline V gene lookup returns CDR1 SGHVS and CDR2 FNYEAQ. This CDR3 is built from 15 residues. V trimming: 5 bases; J trimming: 2 bases; junction bases outside the gene matches: 5. Written as DNA, the CDR3 is TGTGCCAGCAGCGCCTGGGACAGGGACACAGATACGCAGTATTTT. Translating gives CASSAWDRDTDTQYF.

This clone turned up a few times. This chain connects TRBV6-6 to TRBJ1-5, with D maybe TRBD1 (5 bases). Germline CDR1 reads MNHNY; CDR2 reads SVGAGI (reference sequence). CDR3 length: 14 residues. The V end was cut by 6 bases, the J end by 3 bases, with 12 bases between. In nucleotides, the CDR3 is TGTGCCAGCAGCCCCGGGGGATTCAATCAGCCCCAGCATTTT. This sequence encodes CASSPGGFNQPQHF.